A single sample is the source of the 29 T cell receptor beta chains below, sequenced in a study of cytomegalovirus exposure and HLA in healthy donors. It was with 60 Vbeta and 13 Jbeta primers that the PCR ran. The table came from immunoSEQ multiplex PCR; TCRdb's copy has only in-frame clones and leaves some out. Here the sample table reports approximately 150,000 clones. The source material was PBMCs. The receptors were gathered from a woman in her forties in good health and CMV-seronegative.

The chain recombines TRBV7-9 with TRBJ1-2; D unclear. The CDR3 is made up of 12 amino acids. The V end lost 6 bases, the J end lost 8 bases, and 13 bases lay between the germline ends. CDR1 SEHNR and CDR2 FQNEAQ come from the germline V gene (reference sequence). The CDR3 nucleotides read TGTGCCAGCAGATCTTCCGGGTGGGGCTACACCTTC. It specifies CASRSSGWGYTF. Filled out from reference TRBV7-9 and TRBJ1-2, the complete variable domain reads DTGVSQNPRHKITKRGQNVTFRCDPISEHNRLYWYRQTLGQGPEFLTYFQNEAQLEKSRLLSDRFSAERPKGSFSTLEIQRTEQGDSAMYLCASRSSGWGYTFGSGTRLTVV.

This chain joins TRBV9 and TRBJ1-1; D is unclear. CDR1 and CDR2 from the germline V gene are SGDLS and YYNGEE. The CDR3 runs 13 residues. V lost 0 bases to trimming and J lost 7 bases, with 10 bases between them. The DNA for the CDR3 is TGTGCCAGCAGCGTAGCCCCCAGCGGTGAAGCTTTCTTT. Translation: CASSVAPSGEAFF.

J is TRBJ2-7 and V is TRBV7-2, with 9 bases identical to TRBD1. V dropped 3 bases and J dropped 4; count of bases not matched to a gene: 4. The germline V gene has CDR1 SGHTA and CDR2 FQGNSA. The CDR3 has 14 residues. CDR3 amino acids: CASSLTTGGYEQYF. DNA for the CDR3: TGTGCCAGCAGCTTGACGACAGGGGGGTACGAGCAGTACTTC.

The chain carries TRBV5-4 and TRBJ2-2; 16 bases map to TRBD2. CDR1 and CDR2 from the germline V gene are SGHNT and YYREEE (reference sequence). After removal of 4 bases from V and 6 bases from J, the junction contained 6 bases not matched to a gene. The CDR3 is 17 amino acids. CDR3 bases: TGTGCCAGCAGCACCCCGGGACTAGCGGGGGGGCCCGGGGAGCTGTTTTTT. It yields the protein CASSTPGLAGGPGELFF.

The genes are TRBV2 and TRBJ2-3; possible D gene TRBD2, 5 bases. V gave up 3 bases and J gave up 2 bases, with 12 bases separating them. Per germline, CDR1 SNHLY and CDR2 FYNNEI. CDR3 length: 15 residues. DNA for the CDR3: TGTGCCAGCAGTGAGGCTAGCCTTTACACAGATACGCAGTATTTT. Translated, it gives CASSEASLYTDTQYF.

The chain recombines TRBV19 with TRBJ1-1; no firm D call. Trimming left V 4 bases short and J 2 bases short, with 11 bases between. The CDR3 consists of 14 residues. The germline CDR1 and CDR2 sequences are LNHDA and SQIVND (reference sequence). In DNA form, the CDR3 reads TGTGCCAGTAGTACCCTCGGGAGAAACACTGAAGCTTTCTTT. Residues: CASSTLGRNTEAFF.

The chain employs TRBV28 and TRBJ1-1; D might be TRBD1 (6 bases). Germline V gene sequence: CDR1 MDHEN, CDR2 SYDVKM. This CDR3 spans 16 amino acids. V was cut by 3 bases and J by 1 base, with 15 bases left in between. CDR3 sequence: CASSFVRGAGNTEAFF. In nucleotides, the CDR3 is TGTGCCAGCAGTTTTGTCAGGGGCGCAGGGAACACTGAAGCTTTCTTT.

V is TRBV4-1 and J is TRBJ2-2; possibly TRBD2 for D (7 bases). This CDR3 has 15 residues. V was shortened by 1 base and J by 5 bases, with 11 bases between the two germline ends. The germline gives CDR1 MGHRA, CDR2 YSYEKL. The DNA of the CDR3 is TGCGCCAGCAGCCAAGGGGGGGGGCGGACCGGGGAGCTGTTTTTT. The encoded protein is CASSQGGGRTGELFF.

The chain combines TRBV6-4 with TRBJ2-2; D gene ambiguous. This CDR3 spans 13 amino acids. CDR1 is MRHNA, CDR2 SNTAGT, per germline. Trimming stripped 3 bases from V and 2 bases from J, with 4 bases between. DNA of the CDR3: TGTGCCAGCAGTGAAAGCAACACCGGGGAGCTGTTTTTT. Its protein is CASSESNTGELFF.

The J gene is TRBJ2-7, the V gene TRBV15; 8 positions agree with TRBD1. The CDR3 runs to 13 residues. V trimming: 8 bases; J trimming: 1 base; junction bases outside the gene matches: 4. Germline V lookup: CDR1 LNHNV, CDR2 YYDKDF (reference sequence). Here the CDR3 reads CATSTGESYEQYF. CDR3 sequence (DNA): TGTGCCACCTCGACAGGGGAGTCCTACGAGCAGTACTTC.

V and J are TRBV11-2 and TRBJ2-3, with D possibly matching TRBD2 (6 bases). Germline assignment: CDR1 SGHAT and CDR2 FQNNGV. This CDR3 has 16 residues. V lost 2 bases, J lost 3 bases, and 15 bases lay in between. The CDR3 sequence: CASSLRGTGLTDTQYF. Here the CDR3 DNA reads TGTGCCAGCAGCTTACGGGGGACGGGGTTAACAGATACGCAGTATTTT.

The chain carries TRBV10-2 and TRBJ1-5; a possible D gene is TRBD1 (6 bases). From germline, CDR1 is WSHSY and CDR2 SAAADI. V lost 6 bases and J lost 2, with 14 bases in between. The CDR3 has 15 residues. For the CDR3, the DNA is TGCGCCAGCAGATCGACAGGAGGAGGCAATCAGCCCCAGCATTTT. Its translation is CASRSTGGGNQPQHF.

The CDR3 sequence is CASSWDVGSGAFF. The CDR3 DNA is TGTGCCAGCAGCTGGGATGTTGGCAGCGGGGCTTTCTTT. The chain combines TRBV5-4 with TRBJ1-1, with D unresolved. V shed 3 bases and J shed 11 bases, with 17 bases lying between them. This CDR3 contains 13 residues. CDR1 and CDR2 (germline): SGHNT, YYREEE (reference sequence).

J is TRBJ1-1 and V is TRBV11-2; the D is unclear. V lost 6 bases and J lost 8, with 13 bases in between. Per germline, CDR1 SGHAT and CDR2 FQNNGV. This CDR3 is 12 amino acids long. The CDR3 nucleotides read TGTGCCAGCAGGCACGGGGTATTCGAAGCTTTCTTT. Translated: CASRHGVFEAFF.

This chain joins TRBV6-5 and TRBJ1-3, with D perhaps TRBD1 (6 bases). The CDR3 consists of 14 residues. The germline CDR1 and CDR2 sequences are MNHEY and SVGAGI. Deletions cut 6 bases from V and 6 bases from J, with 15 bases between. The DNA for the CDR3 is TGTGCCAGCAGCCCACAGGGAATTGTAAACACCATATATTTT. This gives the protein CASSPQGIVNTIYF.

The chain uses TRBV2 and TRBJ2-5; D is uncertain. The ends were cut back, 2 bases at V and 7 bases at J, with 11 bases in the middle. This CDR3 contains 13 residues. Germline lookup yields CDR1 SNHLY and CDR2 FYNNEI. The CDR3 is CASSEFLRGTQYF. The CDR3, as DNA: TGTGCCAGCAGTGAATTCCTCAGAGGGACCCAGTACTTC. Drawing the rest from reference TRBV2 and TRBJ2-5, the complete variable domain is EPEVTQTPSHQVTQMGQEVILRCVPISNHLYFYWYRQILGQKVEFLVSFYNNEISEKSEIFDDQFSVERPDGSNFTLKIRSTKLEDSAMYFCASSEFLRGTQYFGPGTRLLVL.

The chain is built from TRBV4-3 and TRBJ1-2; a weak D match, TRBD1 (6 bases). With 0 bases removed from V and 8 bases from J, the gap between germline ends came to 16 bases. The CDR3 loop spans 15 amino acids. The germline CDR1 and CDR2 sequences are LGHNA and YSLEER. The CDR3 loop reads CASSQDRGGRGGYTF. CDR3 in DNA: TGCGCCAGCAGCCAAGACAGGGGAGGGCGAGGGGGCTACACCTTC.

The chain joins TRBV11-3 to TRBJ2-1; D is uncertain. CDR1 is SGHNT, CDR2 YENEEA, per germline. This CDR3 is 14 amino acids long. V was cut by 5 bases and J by 6 bases, with 14 bases left in between. CDR3: CASSPSPHVNEQFF. DNA of the CDR3: TGTGCCAGCAGCCCCAGTCCCCACGTCAATGAGCAGTTCTTC.

CDR3 residues: CASTHTPGTEAFF. CDR3 DNA sequence: TGCGCCAGCACTCATACTCCCGGCACTGAAGCTTTCTTT. The chain employs TRBV10-2 and TRBJ1-1; D uncertain. V was pared by 7 bases and J by 4 bases, with 13 bases between. Per the germline V gene, CDR1 is WSHSY and CDR2 is SAAADI. The CDR3 is 13 residues long.

As for this clone: One junction end disagrees with the germline gene, perhaps due to a read error. The chain carries TRBV6-5 and TRBJ2-7; D might be TRBD2 (7 bases). From germline, CDR1 is MNHEY and CDR2 SVGAGI. The CDR3 loop spans 13 amino acids. The CDR3 DNA reads TGTGCCAGCAGTTACCTCCCGGGGGGCGAGGGGAACTTC. Encoded protein: CASSYLPGGEGNF.

CDR3 DNA: TGTGCCAGCAGTGGGGACAGCAGCACAGATACGCAGTATTTT. It is translated as CASSGDSSTDTQYF. The V gene is TRBV6-6, the J gene TRBJ2-3; 7 bases match TRBD1. The trim removed 5 bases at V and 0 bases at J, leaving 2 bases unmatched. Germline loops: CDR1 MNHNY, CDR2 SVGAGI (reference sequence). CDR3 length: 14 residues.

This rearrangement joins TRBV7-2 to TRBJ1-5, with D unclear. The germline V gene encodes CDR1 SGHTA and CDR2 FQGNSA. V lost 3 bases and J lost 1, with 7 bases in between. The length of the CDR3 is 14 residues. Here the CDR3 DNA reads TGTGCCAGCAGCTTGGCGGGAAGCAATCAGCCCCAGCATTTT. Translating gives CASSLAGSNQPQHF.

The chain couples TRBV28 to TRBJ1-2, with 10 bases that match TRBD1. Germline V CDR1 and CDR2: MDHEN, SYDVKM. The V segment lost 5 bases and the J segment 3 bases; nucleotides outside the gene matches: 9. The CDR3 is 16 residues long. CDR3 sequence reads: CASSQAVDRGDYGYTF. The CDR3 DNA follows: TGTGCCAGCAGTCAGGCTGTGGACAGGGGGGACTATGGCTACACCTTC.

This sequence joins TRBV4-1 and TRBJ1-2, with TRBD1 identical over 8 bases. Germline-derived CDR1 and CDR2 are MGHRA and YSYEKL. This CDR3 contains 13 residues. Trimming removed 4 bases from V and 8 bases from J; junction bases left unmatched: 6. CDR3: CASSLTGGDGYTF. The CDR3 DNA is TGCGCCAGCAGCCTTACAGGGGGTGACGGCTACACCTTC.

V and J are TRBV11-3 and TRBJ2-2, with 10 bases matching TRBD2. The CDR3 has 15 residues. Germline V lookup: CDR1 SGHNT, CDR2 YENEEA. Unmatched junction bases numbered 7, after V lost 5 bases and J lost 7 bases. This chain's CDR3 is CASSPSGSLGGELFF. The DNA for the CDR3 is TGTGCCAGCAGCCCTAGCGGGAGCCTTGGCGGGGAGCTGTTTTTT.

V and J are TRBV7-2 and TRBJ1-2; 8 nucleotides match TRBD1. The V gene end was trimmed by 5 bases and the J gene end by 8 bases; junction bases not matched to a gene: 10. The germline gives CDR1 SGHTA, CDR2 FQGNSA. The CDR3 covers 14 residues. CDR3 nucleotide sequence: TGTGCCAGCAGCACCTCAGGGGGCGAAGGCGGCTACACCTTC. It codes for CASSTSGGEGGYTF.

V is TRBV7-6 and J is TRBJ1-1; a possible D gene is TRBD1 (5 bases). The CDR3 consists of 13 residues. Between the trimmed V and J ends, which lost 5 bases and 5 bases, there was a span of 12 bases. Germline assignment: CDR1 SGHVS and CDR2 FNYEAQ. CDR3 sequence reads: CASSTIKGTEAFF. CDR3 DNA sequence: TGTGCCAGCAGCACAATAAAGGGGACTGAAGCTTTCTTT. The variable domain in full, completed from reference TRBV7-6 and TRBJ1-1, reads GAGVSQSPRYKVTKRGQDVALRCDPISGHVSLYWYRQALGQGPEFLTYFNYEAQQDKSGLPNDRFSAERPEGSISTLTIQRTEQRDSAMYRCASSTIKGTEAFFGQGTRLTVV.

The V and J genes are TRBV19 and TRBJ2-1; TRBD1 agrees at 10 bases. CDR1 and CDR2 from the germline V gene are LNHDA and SQIVND (reference sequence). J was trimmed by 2 bases and V by 5 bases; bases with no gene match: 9. CDR3 length: 17 amino acids. This CDR3 is CASSVSGTGVTYNEQFF. The CDR3 nucleotides are TGTGCCAGTAGTGTCTCCGGGACAGGGGTTACCTACAATGAGCAGTTCTTC.

About this clone: One end of the junction fails to match germline, which may point to a read error. The chain employs TRBV7-7 and TRBJ1-3; 8 bases map to TRBD1. CDR3 length: 15 amino acids. Germline V gene lookup returns CDR1 SSHAT and CDR2 FNYEAQ (reference sequence). The CDR3, as DNA: TGTGCTAGCAGTCCACAGGGGGTCACGGGAAACACCATATATTTT. Its protein product is CASSPQGVTGNTIYF.